The 11 T cell receptor beta chains below were found in one sample sequenced in a study of T cells in tuberculosis. Assay used: immunoSEQ multiplex PCR; TCRdb lists only in-frame clones, some missing. Of 30,000 or so clones listed, roughly 96% are singletons. Source material: PBMCs. Receptors were obtained from a donor aged 10-29 years with latent tuberculosis or without tuberculosis infection.

The chain couples TRBV12-2 to TRBJ1-5. TRBV12-2 is a documented pseudogene. CDR3 length: 14 residues. CDR3 in amino acids: CASRSRDSGQPQHF. DNA for the CDR3: TGTGCAAGTCGCTCCCGGGACTCGGGACAGCCCCAGCATTTT.

The chain carries TRBV5-1 and TRBJ2-7; TRBD1 aligns across 10 bases. The J segment lost 1 base and the V segment lost 1 base, leaving 2 bases of the junction unmatched. The CDR3 loop spans 15 amino acids. Germline V gives CDR1 SGHRS, CDR2 YFSETQ. CDR3 sequence (DNA): TGCGCCAGCAGCTTGCGGGACAGGGGTTCCTACGAGCAGTACTTC. Translation: CASSLRDRGSYEQYF.

The V and J genes are TRBV29-1 and TRBJ2-1, with TRBD2 identical over 11 bases. The CDR3 runs 15 residues. V shed 8 bases, J shed 8 bases, and the junction held 14 bases outside the gene matches. Looked up from germline, CDR1 is SQVTM and CDR2 is ANQGSEA. The CDR3 nucleotides are TGCAGCTATAAACATCGGGCTAGCGGGGGGTATGAGCAGTTCTTC. It specifies CSYKHRASGGYEQFF.

This rearrangement joins TRBV6-1 to TRBJ2-7; a possible D gene is TRBD2 (6 bases). Germline V gene lookup returns CDR1 MNHNS and CDR2 SASEGT. The length of the CDR3 is 15 residues. Trimming took off 2 bases at V and 4 bases at J, with 15 bases between the two ends. CDR3 residues: CASSEFGGMGYEQYF. The CDR3 DNA reads as TGTGCCAGCAGTGAATTTGGAGGGATGGGGTACGAGCAGTACTTC.

The CDR3 spells CASSTGQGYNEQFF. Here the CDR3 DNA reads TGTGCCAGCAGTACGGGACAGGGTTACAATGAGCAGTTCTTC. The chain carries TRBV11-3 and TRBJ2-1, with 9 bases aligning to TRBD1. From germline, CDR1 is SGHNT and CDR2 YENEEA. With V trimmed by 6 bases and J by 4 bases, 4 bases remained unmatched. This CDR3 spans 14 amino acids.

The chain links TRBV13 to TRBJ1-1; possibly TRBD1 for D (5 bases). The CDR3 runs to 13 residues. With 5 bases removed from V and 0 bases from J, the gap between germline ends came to 7 bases. CDR1 PRHDT and CDR2 FYEKMQ come from the germline V gene (reference sequence). This chain's CDR3 is CASSRQMNTEAFF. DNA of the CDR3: TGTGCCAGCAGCAGACAGATGAACACTGAAGCTTTCTTT.

This clone is a singleton in its sample. The V call is TRBV5-6, the J call TRBJ1-2, with a weak D call TRBD1 (5 bases). The CDR3 has 14 amino acids. Germline V gene sequence: CDR1 SGHDT, CDR2 YYEEEE. The V end lost 1 base, the J end lost 4 bases, and 11 bases lay between the germline ends. The DNA for the CDR3 is TGTGCCAGCAGCTTGACTCAGGGCGTCTATGGCTACACCTTC. Protein: CASSLTQGVYGYTF.

The chain recombines TRBV6-5 with TRBJ1-4; possible D gene TRBD1, 5 bases. Trimming cost V 7 bases and J 4 bases, with 10 bases left between them. Germline CDR1 is MNHEY and CDR2 is SVGAGI. There are 13 residues in the CDR3. The chain's CDR3 is CASKGPYNEKLFF. The CDR3 DNA reads TGTGCCAGCAAGGGGCCTTATAATGAAAAACTGTTTTTT.

V and J are TRBV5-6 and TRBJ1-6, with 9 bases matching TRBD1. J was trimmed by 9 bases and V by 4 bases; bases with no gene match: 8. The CDR3 runs 15 residues. The germline V gene has CDR1 SGHDT and CDR2 YYEEEE. The CDR3 coding sequence is TGTGCCAGCAGCAGCCTCCGGGACAGGGCTTCACCCCTCCACTTT. Translating gives CASSSLRDRASPLHF.

This sequence joins TRBV4-1 and TRBJ2-7; the match to TRBD2 covers 13 bases. Trimming removed 7 bases from V and 3 bases from J; junction bases left unmatched: 6. This CDR3 is built from 15 residues. Germline V CDR1 and CDR2: MGHRA, YSYEKL. CDR3 nucleotides: TGCGCCAGCAAACTAACTAGCGGGGGGGACTACGAGCAGTACTTC. This sequence encodes CASKLTSGGDYEQYF.

The V and J genes are TRBV30 and TRBJ1-4, with D perhaps TRBD1 (5 bases). CDR3 length: 13 amino acids. Trimming removed 7 bases at V and 6 bases at J, with 15 bases between. In germline, CDR1 is GTSNPN, CDR2 SVGIG (reference sequence). For the CDR3, the DNA is TGTGCCTTTAACCGCGGGGCAGATGAAAAACTGTTTTTT. This encodes CAFNRGADEKLFF.